This T cell receptor (beta chain) stems from a study of blood T cell repertoires in COVID-19. The repertoire was sequenced with immunoSEQ multiplex PCR; TCRdb's copy has only in-frame clones and lacks some. This repertoire shows about 180,000 clones, 88% found once; its top ten account for 9%. Study members were between about 18 and 100 years old and lived in around 24 US regions. After removal of 5 bases from V and 2 bases from J, the junction contained 8 bases not matched to a gene. The CDR3 has 16 residues. Germline CDR1 reads SGHAT; CDR2 reads FQDESV (reference sequence). The chain has TRBV11-1 and TRBJ2-3, with 9 bases that match TRBD2. Sequenced: PBMCs or T cells enriched from blood (not recorded which). The sequence came from a woman between 18 and 29 years old who had recovered from COVID-19. The CDR3 spells CASSREAGGITDTQYF. In DNA, the CDR3 is TGTGCCAGCAGCCGAGAAGCGGGAGGTATCACAGATACGCAGTATTTT. The whole variable domain, remainder taken from reference TRBV11-1 and TRBJ2-3, is EAEVAQSPRYKITEKSQAVAFWCDPISGHATLYWYRQILGQGPELLVQFQDESVVDDSQLPKDRFSAERLKGVDSTLKIQPAELGDSAMYLCASSREAGGITDTQYFGPGTRLTVL.